The 14 T cell receptor beta chains listed next were all sequenced from one sample in a study of shared clonotypes between healthy human individuals. The table came from immunoSEQ multiplex PCR; TCRdb's copy has only in-frame clones and leaves some out. Of 400,000 to 600,000 clones listed, roughly 77% are singletons. Sequencing was performed on PBMCs. The receptors were gathered from a woman aged 40 to 50 in good health. Some clones in this sample may be carry-over from other donors' samples.

This chain joins TRBV30 and TRBJ2-5; 7 bases map to TRBD2. V dropped 5 bases and J dropped 5; count of bases not matched to a gene: 11. Looked up from germline, CDR1 is GTSNPN and CDR2 is SVGIG (reference sequence). The length of the CDR3 is 14 residues. DNA for the CDR3: TGTGCCTGGGGGGGGAGAGCGGGGCATGAGACCCAGTACTTC. This sequence encodes CAWGGRAGHETQYF.

The chain couples TRBV5-1 to TRBJ1-6; D not certain. CDR1 is SGHRS, CDR2 YFSETQ, per germline. The CDR3 has 14 amino acids. The V and J ends lost 0 bases and 6 bases respectively, with 7 bases between them. The CDR3 is CASSLETINSPLHF. The CDR3 DNA is TGCGCCAGCAGCTTGGAAACCATTAATTCACCCCTCCACTTT.

The rearrangement links TRBV7-2 to TRBJ2-7, with D possibly matching TRBD1 (6 bases). Germline V CDR1 and CDR2: SGHTA, FQGNSA. This CDR3 comprises 14 residues. Trimming cost V 4 bases and J 3 bases, with 13 bases left between them. The CDR3 DNA follows: TGTGCCAGCAGCTCTCAGGGGTCCCTCTACGAGCAGTACTTC. This gives the protein CASSSQGSLYEQYF.

The CDR3 region has the DNA TGTGCCAGCAGCCCCGGGGGGGGACAGGGGTATGGCTACACCTTC. Translated: CASSPGGGQGYGYTF. This chain links TRBV5-8 with TRBJ1-2; 10 positions agree with TRBD1. Germline lookup yields CDR1 SGHTS and CDR2 YDEGEE. J lost 5 bases, V lost 4 bases, and 8 bases had no gene match. The length of the CDR3 is 15 residues.

The J gene is TRBJ2-1, the V gene TRBV7-2; D is ambiguous. This CDR3 is built from 11 residues. V lost 4 bases and J 8 bases, leaving 6 bases between the germline ends. Germline CDR1 and CDR2: SGHTA and FQGNSA. The CDR3: CASSSIYEQFF. CDR3 nucleotides: TGTGCCAGCAGCTCGATATATGAGCAGTTCTTC.

This chain joins TRBV7-8 and TRBJ2-1; 9 bases align to TRBD1. There are 17 residues in the CDR3. With V trimmed by 1 base and J by 4 bases, 8 bases remained unmatched. Germline V gives CDR1 SGHVS, CDR2 FQNEAQ. The CDR3, as DNA: TGTGCCAGCAGCTTAGAGGCGACAGGGGGGTTTTACAATGAGCAGTTCTTC. Translating gives CASSLEATGGFYNEQFF.

A single count supports this clone. V is TRBV27 and J is TRBJ1-1; D unclear. Germline V gene sequence: CDR1 MNHEY, CDR2 SMNVEV (reference sequence). Trimming stripped 2 bases from V and 5 bases from J, with 6 bases between. The length of the CDR3 is 12 residues. CDR3 sequence reads: CASSLSGTEAFF. CDR3 DNA sequence: TGTGCCAGCAGTTTAAGCGGAACTGAAGCTTTCTTT.

This clone was found many times. This sequence joins TRBV18 and TRBJ2-1; 8 bases are a match to TRBD2. CDR1 and CDR2 from the germline V gene are KGHSH and LQKENI. This CDR3 is built from 16 residues. The V gene end was trimmed by 2 bases and the J gene end by 8 bases; junction bases not matched to a gene: 11. The CDR3 here is CASSPASGRGRDEQFF. DNA for the CDR3: TGTGCCAGCTCACCAGCTAGCGGGCGAGGTAGGGATGAGCAGTTCTTC.

The chain recombines TRBV28 with TRBJ1-1; D not resolved. Germline CDR1 MDHEN, CDR2 SYDVKM. The germline V and J ends were trimmed by 6 bases and 6 bases, with 14 bases remaining between them. The CDR3 has 13 residues. The CDR3 DNA follows: TGTGCCAGCAGCCTAGGAGGTTTCGCTGAAGCTTTCTTT. Translation gives CASSLGGFAEAFF.

The chain links TRBV11-3 to TRBJ2-7; 9 bases fit TRBD2. Per the germline V gene, CDR1 is SGHNT and CDR2 is YENEEA. With V trimmed by 0 bases and J by 0 bases, 0 bases remained unmatched. The CDR3 is 15 residues long. CDR3 DNA sequence: TGTGCCAGCAGCTTAGATAGCGGGAGCTCCTACGAGCAGTACTTC. It translates to CASSLDSGSSYEQYF.

The chain employs TRBV5-1 and TRBJ1-2; a possible D gene is TRBD1 (6 bases). The CDR3 spans 15 residues. Germline CDR1 and CDR2: SGHRS and YFSETQ. V was trimmed by 6 bases and J by 0 bases, leaving 15 bases between them. This CDR3 reads CASTQGTGTNYGYTF. The CDR3 DNA sequence: TGCGCCAGCACCCAAGGCACAGGGACTAACTATGGCTACACCTTC.

CDR3: CASRVGSGSPYNEQFF. CDR3 in DNA: TGTGCCAGCAGGGTGGGGAGCGGGAGTCCCTACAATGAGCAGTTCTTC. This sequence joins TRBV7-9 and TRBJ2-1, with 8 positions matching TRBD2. There are 16 residues in the CDR3. Germline assignment: CDR1 SEHNR and CDR2 FQNEAQ (reference sequence). J was trimmed by 2 bases and V by 6 bases; bases with no gene match: 9.

This chain links TRBV28 with TRBJ1-5, with TRBD1 identical over 8 bases. Per germline, CDR1 MDHEN and CDR2 SYDVKM. The junction had 12 bases not matched to a gene; V was cut back by 5 bases and J by 6 bases. The CDR3 runs 16 residues. The CDR3 bases are TGTGCCAGCAGTCCCCCGCGACAGGGGCTGGGTCAGCCCCAGCATTTT. As protein: CASSPPRQGLGQPQHF. The complete variable domain, with remaining parts taken from reference TRBV28 and TRBJ1-5, reads DVKVTQSSRYLVKRTGEKVFLECVQDMDHENMFWYRQDPGLGLRLIYFSYDVKMKEKGDIPEGYSVSREKKERFSLILESASTNQTSMYLCASSPPRQGLGQPQHFGDGTRLSIL.

This clone is a singleton in its sample. The sample contains more than one DNA sequence encoding this CDR3. V and J are TRBV27 and TRBJ2-1; 13 nucleotides line up with TRBD2. Germline-derived CDR1 and CDR2 are MNHEY and SMNVEV (reference sequence). CDR3 length: 13 amino acids. The V segment lost 8 bases and the J segment 7 bases; nucleotides outside the gene matches: 2. CDR3 sequence (DNA): TGTGCCAGCGGACTAGCGGGAGATAATGAGCAGTTCTTC. It codes for CASGLAGDNEQFF.